Sequencing of this T cell receptor beta chain was carried out in a study of cytotoxic CD8 clonotypes in ibrutinib-treated CLL (dated by TCRdb to the early 2020s). Study-level background: The cohort had about a dozen relapsed/refractory and 15 treatment-naive patients; 17 to 18 were IGHV unmutated. Responses were partial in some 24 patients and complete in 2; after median around 65 months follow-up, roughly 14 stayed in remission and about twelve progressed. Samples at response were collected after a median of 12 months of treatment, with a range of about 6 to 40 months. An average of around 250,000 productive templates and approximately 90,000 productive rearrangements was obtained per sample. Of the approximately 86 people in the trial, about 25 had longitudinal samples available. Cryopreserved peripheral blood mononuclear cells were obtained prior to treatment, at the time of response, and at either disease progression or sustained remission. Every sample from remission and from progressive disease was obtained while the patients were still on ibrutinib.

Each clonotype received, on average, about 9.7x coverage in deep resolution sequencing performed on a MiSeq, where the target depth lay between 1 in 1 million and 1 in 200,000 T cells. TCR beta libraries were generated with the immunoSEQ hsTCRB Kit. Concerning the study's data processing: The data were analyzed with ImmunoSEQ Analyzer and ImmunoSEQ Data Assistant, and V, D and J gene assignments followed IMGT definitions. Clonality, which ranges from 0 to 1, was calculated as one minus the normalized Shannon entropy of productive rearrangement frequencies. Only overrepresented clonotypes making up at least 0.05% of each patient's repertoire were included in the public clonotype analysis. Some 13 age-matched healthy donor repertoires from immuneACCESS served as clonality controls. Entries here come from immuneACCESS through TCRdb and include only in-frame sequences with V and J called. Some clones fail to appear in such tables; in the studies checked, an unresolved V gene covers under half of the shortfall, and the cause of the remainder is unknown. V and J calls and clone size are copied from that table; D and trimming were computed from the DNA. The table for this sample lists approximately 120,000 clones; around 80% of them were counted only once. The top ten constitute about 3.5% of the sample.

In the paper's terms, the time point label means: 20 to 25 months on ibrutinib. Approximately 2 micrograms of genomic DNA were extracted from cryopreserved PBMCs for TCR beta library preparation. Longitudinal blood samples from CLL patients receiving ibrutinib monotherapy were subjected to high-throughput TCR beta sequencing. The patients were enrolled in a single-center, open-label phase 2 trial of ibrutinib monotherapy. Comments on this clone: This receptor's antigen is unknown. The input lacks base qualities; no much larger clone sits a single base away.

V is clipped by 3 bases and J by 4 bases, and the sequence between their germline boundaries is 8 bases long. The germline V gene (reference sequence) sets CDR1 to LNHDA and CDR2 to SQIVND. The CDR3 numbers 13 residues from cysteine through phenylalanine. CDR3 DNA only is kept here, 39 bases in frame from base 1. The paper's findings and limits, for the study overall: An increase in clonality was observed at ibrutinib response, with clonality remaining stable during sustained remission and falling back toward baseline at progression. Public clonotypes were rare and either shrank or stayed stable during treatment, and the rise in clonality at ibrutinib response reflected expansion of private clonotypes. Baseline clonality was found to be higher than that of age-matched healthy donors and was strongly correlated with circulating CD8+ T-cell counts. Sustained-remission and progressing patients did not have matched sampling times, and lymph node repertoires were not examined.

The rearrangement joined TRBV19 to TRBJ2-3, with an unclear D gene assignment. This TCR was recovered from a human donor with chronic lymphocytic leukemia. Sequenced material: PBMCs, taken after 24 months of ibrutinib treatment. The nucleotides are TGTGCCAGTAGTATCTCCCGTGCAGATACGCAGTATTTT. Its translation reads: CASSISRADTQYF.